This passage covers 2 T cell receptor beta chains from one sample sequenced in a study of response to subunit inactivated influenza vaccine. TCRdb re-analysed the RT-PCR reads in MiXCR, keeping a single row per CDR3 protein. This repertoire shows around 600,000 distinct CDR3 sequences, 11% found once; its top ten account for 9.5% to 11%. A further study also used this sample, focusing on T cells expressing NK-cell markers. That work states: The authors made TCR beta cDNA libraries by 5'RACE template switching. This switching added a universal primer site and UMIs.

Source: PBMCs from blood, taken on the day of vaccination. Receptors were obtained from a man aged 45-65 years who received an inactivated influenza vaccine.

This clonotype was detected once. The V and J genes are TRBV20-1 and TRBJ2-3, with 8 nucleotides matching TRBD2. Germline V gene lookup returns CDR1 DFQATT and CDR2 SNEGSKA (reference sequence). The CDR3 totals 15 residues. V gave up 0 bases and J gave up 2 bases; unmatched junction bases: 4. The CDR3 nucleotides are TGCAGTGCTAGAGAGAAGCGGGGGAACACAGATACGCAGTATTTT. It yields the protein CSAREKRGNTDTQYF.

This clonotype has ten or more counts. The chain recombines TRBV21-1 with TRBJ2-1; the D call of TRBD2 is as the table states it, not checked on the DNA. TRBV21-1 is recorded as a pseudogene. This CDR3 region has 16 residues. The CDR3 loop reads CASSRTSGSSYNEQFF. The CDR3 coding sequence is TGTGCCAGCAGCCGTACTAGCGGAAGCTCCTACAATGAGCAGTTCTTC.